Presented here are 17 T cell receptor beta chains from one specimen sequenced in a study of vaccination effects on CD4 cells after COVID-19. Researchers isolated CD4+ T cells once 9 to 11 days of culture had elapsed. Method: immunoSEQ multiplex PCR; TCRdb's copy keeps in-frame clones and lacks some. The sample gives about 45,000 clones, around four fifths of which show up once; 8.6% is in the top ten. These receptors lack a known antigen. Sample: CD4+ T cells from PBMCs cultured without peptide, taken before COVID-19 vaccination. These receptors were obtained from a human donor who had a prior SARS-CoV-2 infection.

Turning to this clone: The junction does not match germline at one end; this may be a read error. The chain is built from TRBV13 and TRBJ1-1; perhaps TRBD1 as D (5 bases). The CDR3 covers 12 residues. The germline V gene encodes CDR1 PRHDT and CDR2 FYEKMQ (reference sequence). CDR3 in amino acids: CASSLVRGPRLF. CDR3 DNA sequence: TGTGCCAGCAGCTTAGTGCGGGGCCCCCGCCTCTTT.

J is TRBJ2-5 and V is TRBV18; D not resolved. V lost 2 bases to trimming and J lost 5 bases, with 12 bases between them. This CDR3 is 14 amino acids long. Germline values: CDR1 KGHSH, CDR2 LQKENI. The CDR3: CASSPAVPRETQYF. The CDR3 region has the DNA TGTGCCAGCTCACCAGCGGTTCCGAGGGAGACCCAGTACTTC. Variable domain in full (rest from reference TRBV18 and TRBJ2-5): NAGVMQNPRHLVRRRGQEARLRCSPMKGHSHVYWYRQLPEEGLKFMVYLQKENIIDESGMPKERFSAEFPKEGPSILRIQQVVRGDSAAYFCASSPAVPRETQYFGPGTRLLVL.

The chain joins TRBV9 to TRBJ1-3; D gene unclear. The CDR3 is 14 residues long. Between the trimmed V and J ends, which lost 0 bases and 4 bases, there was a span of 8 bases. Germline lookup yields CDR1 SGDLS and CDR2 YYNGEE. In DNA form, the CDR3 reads TGTGCCAGCAGCGTAGGATTTCCGGGAAACACCATATATTTT. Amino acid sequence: CASSVGFPGNTIYF.

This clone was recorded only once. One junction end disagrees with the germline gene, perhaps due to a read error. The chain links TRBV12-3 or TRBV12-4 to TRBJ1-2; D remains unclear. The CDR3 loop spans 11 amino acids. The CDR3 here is CASSSLYGLAF. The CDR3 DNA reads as TGTGCCAGCAGTTCGTTATATGGCTTGGCCTTC.

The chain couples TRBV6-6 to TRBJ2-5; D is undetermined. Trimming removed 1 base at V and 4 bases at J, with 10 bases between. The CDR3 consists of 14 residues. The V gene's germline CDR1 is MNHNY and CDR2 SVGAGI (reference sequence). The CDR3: CASSYWGGAETQYF. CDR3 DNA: TGTGCCAGCAGTTACTGGGGTGGTGCAGAGACCCAGTACTTC.

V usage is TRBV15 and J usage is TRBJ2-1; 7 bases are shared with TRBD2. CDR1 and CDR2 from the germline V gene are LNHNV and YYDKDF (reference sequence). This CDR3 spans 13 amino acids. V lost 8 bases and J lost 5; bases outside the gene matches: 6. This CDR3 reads CATARDYDNEQFF. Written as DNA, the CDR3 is TGTGCCACCGCCCGGGACTACGACAATGAGCAGTTCTTC.

The CDR3 here is CASSFRDRAYEQYF. CDR3 coding DNA: TGTGCCAGCAGTTTTCGGGACAGAGCCTACGAGCAGTACTTC. V is TRBV28 and J is TRBJ2-7; TRBD1 agrees at 7 bases. V gave up 3 bases and J gave up 2 bases; unmatched junction bases: 4. CDR1 and CDR2 from the germline V gene are MDHEN and SYDVKM. CDR3 length: 14 amino acids.

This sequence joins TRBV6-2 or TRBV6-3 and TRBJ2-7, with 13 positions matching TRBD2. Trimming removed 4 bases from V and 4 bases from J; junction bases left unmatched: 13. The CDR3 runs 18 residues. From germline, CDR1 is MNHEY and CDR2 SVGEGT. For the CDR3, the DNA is TGTGCCAGCAGTTCTCGAACGTGGACTAGCGGGGGTAGTTACGAGCAGTACTTC. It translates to CASSSRTWTSGGSYEQYF.

The CDR3 DNA follows: TGTGCCAGCAGCCCCGGGACAGGGGAATACGAGCAGTACTTC. Translating gives CASSPGTGEYEQYF. The rearrangement joins TRBV2 to TRBJ2-7; 10 bases match TRBD1. CDR3 length: 14 amino acids. Germline values: CDR1 SNHLY, CDR2 FYNNEI. V was pared by 6 bases and J by 4 bases, with 6 bases of the junction left unmatched.

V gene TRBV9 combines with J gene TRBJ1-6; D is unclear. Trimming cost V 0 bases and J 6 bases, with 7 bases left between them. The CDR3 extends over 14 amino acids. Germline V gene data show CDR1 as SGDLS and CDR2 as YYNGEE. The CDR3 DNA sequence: TGTGCCAGCAGCGTAGAGGGCGGTAATTCACCCCTCCACTTT. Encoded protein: CASSVEGGNSPLHF.

The CDR3 DNA sequence: TGTGCCAGTAGTATAGTACGGGGGAACTATGGCTACACCTTC. Translation gives CASSIVRGNYGYTF. V and J are TRBV19 and TRBJ1-2; a weak D match, TRBD1 (5 bases). Germline V lookup: CDR1 LNHDA, CDR2 SQIVND (reference sequence). This CDR3 contains 14 residues. The ends were cut back, 1 base at V and 2 bases at J, with 8 bases in the middle.

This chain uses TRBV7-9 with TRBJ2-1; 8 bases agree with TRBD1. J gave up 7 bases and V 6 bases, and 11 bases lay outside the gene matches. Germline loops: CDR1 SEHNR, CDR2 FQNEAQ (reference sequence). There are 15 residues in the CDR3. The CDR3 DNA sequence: TGTGCCAGCAGACAAAGGACAGGGCCGGAAAATGAGCAGTTCTTC. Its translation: CASRQRTGPENEQFF.

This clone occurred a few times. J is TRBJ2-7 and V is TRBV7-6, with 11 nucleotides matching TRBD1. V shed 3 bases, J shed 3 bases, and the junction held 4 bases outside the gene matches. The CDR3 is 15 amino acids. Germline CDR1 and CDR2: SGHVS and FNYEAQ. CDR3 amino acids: CASSFRGTGGYEQYF. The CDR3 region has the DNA TGTGCCAGCAGCTTCCGAGGGACAGGGGGCTACGAGCAGTACTTC.

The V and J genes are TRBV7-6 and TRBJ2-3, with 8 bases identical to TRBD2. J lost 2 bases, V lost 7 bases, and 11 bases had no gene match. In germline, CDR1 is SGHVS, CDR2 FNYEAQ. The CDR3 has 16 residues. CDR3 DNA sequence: TGTGCCAGCACCCGTTGGGGTAGCGGGGACACAGATACGCAGTATTTT. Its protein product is CASTRWGSGDTDTQYF.

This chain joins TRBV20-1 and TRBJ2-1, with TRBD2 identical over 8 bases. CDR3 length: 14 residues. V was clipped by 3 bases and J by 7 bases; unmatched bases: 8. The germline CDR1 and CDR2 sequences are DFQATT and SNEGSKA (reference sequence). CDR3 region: CSASAGGQWNEQFF. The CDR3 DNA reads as TGCAGTGCTAGTGCGGGGGGCCAGTGGAATGAGCAGTTCTTC.

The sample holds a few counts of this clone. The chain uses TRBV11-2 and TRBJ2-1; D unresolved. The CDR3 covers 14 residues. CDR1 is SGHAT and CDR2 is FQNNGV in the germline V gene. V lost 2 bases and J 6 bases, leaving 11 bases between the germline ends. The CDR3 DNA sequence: TGTGCCAGCAGCTTACCCTGGGCCGTCAATGAGCAGTTCTTC. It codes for CASSLPWAVNEQFF.

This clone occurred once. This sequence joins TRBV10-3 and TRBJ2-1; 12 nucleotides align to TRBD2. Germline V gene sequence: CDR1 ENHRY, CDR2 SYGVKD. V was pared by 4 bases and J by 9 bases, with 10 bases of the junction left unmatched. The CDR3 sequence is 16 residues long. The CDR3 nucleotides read TGTGCCATCAGTGGTACGACTAGCGGGAGAGAAAGTGAGCAGTTCTTC. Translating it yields CAISGTTSGRESEQFF.